This TCR beta chain was sequenced in a study of blood T cell repertoires in COVID-19. Study background: COVID-19 samples from acute and convalescent phases originated in the United States, Italy and Spain.

Clones were read by immunoSEQ multiplex PCR, and TCRdb kept only the in-frame ones, dropping some. This sample carries about 75,000 clones, 65% to 90% of them seen once, and the ten largest clones take 20% to 25%. This CDR3 spans 14 amino acids. Germline V gene sequence: CDR1 SGHKS, CDR2 YYEKEE (reference sequence). V was clipped by 1 base and J by 0 bases, with 4 bases between them. Specimen: peripheral blood. The chain links TRBV5-5 to TRBJ2-2; D is uncertain. This sequence was found in a woman aged 45-60 years with acute or convalescent COVID-19. CDR3 sequence: CASSLLANTGELFF. The CDR3 coding sequence is TGTGCCAGCAGCTTGCTAGCGAACACCGGGGAGCTGTTTTTT. Full variable domain (rest looked up from reference TRBV5-5 and TRBJ2-2): DAGVTQSPTHLIKTRGQQVTLRCSPISGHKSVSWYQQVLGQGPQFIFQYYEKEERGRGNFPDRFSARQFPNYSSELNVNALLLGDSALYLCASSLLANTGELFFGEGSRLTVL.